What follows are 2 T cell receptor beta chains derived from one specimen sequenced in a study of T cell responses to AZD1222 COVID-19 vaccine. Only in-frame clones appear in the TCRdb table, and some are missing; sequencing was by immunoSEQ multiplex PCR. This sample has about 150,000 clones; 87% occur once, and the top ten carry about a tenth. Sequenced material: peripheral blood, taken 28 days after the second AZD1222 dose. These receptors originate from an adult who received the AZD1222 COVID-19 vaccine.

The chain recombines TRBV3-1 (or the pseudogene TRBV3-2) with TRBJ1-5; D is possibly TRBD1 (5 bases). Germline lookup yields CDR1 LGHDT and CDR2 YNNKEL (reference sequence). Trimming stripped 5 bases from V and 3 bases from J, with 35 bases between. The length of the CDR3 is 22 residues. The CDR3 reads CASSGASSLRAPAQAPNQPQHF. The DNA of the CDR3 is TGTGCCAGCAGCGGAGCCAGCAGCCTCCGAGCCCCCGCACAGGCGCCCAATCAGCCCCAGCATTTT.

This clone was found once. This chain joins TRBV19 and TRBJ2-1; D may be TRBD1 or TRBD2 (5 bases each). The germline gives CDR1 LNHDA, CDR2 SQIVND (reference sequence). The CDR3 length is 15 residues. V lost 5 bases and J 0 bases, leaving 11 bases between the germline ends. CDR3 loop: CASSLTGPSYNEQFF. The CDR3 DNA reads as TGTGCCAGTAGTCTCACGGGACCCTCCTACAATGAGCAGTTCTTC.